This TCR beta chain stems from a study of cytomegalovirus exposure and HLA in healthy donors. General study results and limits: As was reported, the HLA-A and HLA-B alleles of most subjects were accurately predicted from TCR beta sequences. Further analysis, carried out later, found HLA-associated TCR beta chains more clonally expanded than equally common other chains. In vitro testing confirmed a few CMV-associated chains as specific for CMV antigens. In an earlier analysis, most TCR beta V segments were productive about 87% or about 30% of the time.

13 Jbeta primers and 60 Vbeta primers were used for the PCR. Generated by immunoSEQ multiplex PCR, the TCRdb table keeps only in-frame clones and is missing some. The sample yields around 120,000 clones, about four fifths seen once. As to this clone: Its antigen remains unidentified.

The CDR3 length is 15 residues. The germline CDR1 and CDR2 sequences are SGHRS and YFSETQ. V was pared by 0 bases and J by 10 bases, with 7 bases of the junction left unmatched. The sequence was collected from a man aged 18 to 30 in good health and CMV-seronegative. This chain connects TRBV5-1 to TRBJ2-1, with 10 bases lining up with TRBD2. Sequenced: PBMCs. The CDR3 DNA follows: TGCGCCAGCAGCTTGGTAGCTAGCGGGAGAGGGGAGCAGTTCTTC. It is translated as CASSLVASGRGEQFF.